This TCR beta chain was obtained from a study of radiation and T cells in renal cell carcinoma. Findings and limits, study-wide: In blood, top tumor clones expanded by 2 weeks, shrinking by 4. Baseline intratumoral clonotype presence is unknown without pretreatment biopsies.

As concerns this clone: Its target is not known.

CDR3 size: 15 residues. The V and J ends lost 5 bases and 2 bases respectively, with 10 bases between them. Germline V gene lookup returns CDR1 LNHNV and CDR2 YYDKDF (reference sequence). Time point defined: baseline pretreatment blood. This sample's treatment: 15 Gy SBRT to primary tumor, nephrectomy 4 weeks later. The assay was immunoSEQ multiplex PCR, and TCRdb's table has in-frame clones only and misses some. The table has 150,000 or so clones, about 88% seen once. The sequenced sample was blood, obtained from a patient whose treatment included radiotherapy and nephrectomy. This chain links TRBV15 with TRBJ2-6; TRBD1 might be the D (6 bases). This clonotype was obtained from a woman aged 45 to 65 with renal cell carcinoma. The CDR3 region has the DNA TGTGCCACCAGCCCTTGGACAGCTGGGGCCAACGTCCTGACTTTC. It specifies CATSPWTAGANVLTF. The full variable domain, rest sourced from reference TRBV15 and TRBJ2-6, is DAMVIQNPRYQVTQFGKPVTLSCSQTLNHNVMYWYQQKSSQAPKLLFHYYDKDFNNEADTPDNFQSRRPNTSFCFLDIRSPGLGDTAMYLCATSPWTAGANVLTFGAGSRLTVL.